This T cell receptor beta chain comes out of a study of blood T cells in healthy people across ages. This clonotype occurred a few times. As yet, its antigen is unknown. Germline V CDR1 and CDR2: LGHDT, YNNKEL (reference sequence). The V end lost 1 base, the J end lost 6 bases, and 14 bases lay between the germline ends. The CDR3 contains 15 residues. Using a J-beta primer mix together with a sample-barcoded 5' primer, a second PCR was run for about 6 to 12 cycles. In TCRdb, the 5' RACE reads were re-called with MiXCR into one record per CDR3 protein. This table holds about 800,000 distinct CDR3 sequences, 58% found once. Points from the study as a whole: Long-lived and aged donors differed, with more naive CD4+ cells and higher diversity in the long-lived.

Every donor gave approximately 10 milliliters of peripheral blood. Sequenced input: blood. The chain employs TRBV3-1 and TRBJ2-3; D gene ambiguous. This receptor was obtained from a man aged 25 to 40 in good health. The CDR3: CASSQARSGMDTQYF. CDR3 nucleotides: TGTGCCAGCAGCCAAGCTCGGTCAGGCATGGATACGCAGTATTTT.